Listed here are 7 T cell receptor beta chains from one sample, sequenced in a study of T-cell reconstitution after alpha-beta-depleted transplantation in children. Unique molecular identifiers were incorporated during preparation of the TCRbeta library. A single record per CDR3 protein comes from TCRdb applying MiXCR to the PCR reads. This table has hundreds of thousands of distinct CDR3 sequences, about a tenth appearing once. Source: PBMCs, taken before TCRalphabeta/CD19-depleted stem cell transplant. All receptors come from a child under two years old with acute myeloid leukemia, due to receive a stem cell transplant.

The table lists this clonotype with many counts. V and J are TRBV29-1 and TRBJ1-1; D might be TRBD1 (6 bases). The CDR3 spans 15 residues. V was shortened by 4 bases and J by 0 bases, with 15 bases between the two germline ends. Germline V gene sequence: CDR1 SQVTM, CDR2 ANQGSEA. CDR3 in amino acids: CSVAMVGGLNTEAFF. DNA of the CDR3: TGCAGCGTTGCGATGGTAGGGGGTCTGAACACTGAAGCTTTCTTT.

This clonotype was observed at least ten times. V is TRBV12-3 or TRBV12-4 and J is TRBJ1-4, with a tentative D call TRBD1 (5 bases). The ends were cut back, 5 bases at V and 5 bases at J, with 12 bases in the middle. The CDR3 covers 14 residues. The CDR3 DNA sequence: TGTGCCAGCAGTCCGCAGGGCTTAAATGAAAAACTGTTTTTT. This codes for CASSPQGLNEKLFF.

There are many counts of this clonotype. This rearrangement joins TRBV27 to TRBJ1-2; the D is unclear. This CDR3 is 16 amino acids long. Trimming cost V 0 bases and J 0 bases, with 11 bases left between them. The germline V gene encodes CDR1 MNHEY and CDR2 SMNVEV (reference sequence). Here the CDR3 DNA reads TGTGCCAGCAGTTTATCGAGGTCTTATTCTAACTATGGCTACACCTTC. As protein: CASSLSRSYSNYGYTF.

This clonotype was observed at least ten times. The rearrangement uses TRBV5-1 and TRBJ1-5; D gene unclear. In germline, CDR1 is SGHRS, CDR2 YFSETQ. Trimming removed 0 bases from V and 5 bases from J, with 9 bases in between. This CDR3 is 14 amino acids long. The CDR3 here is CASSLAGRDQPQHF. The CDR3 nucleotides read TGCGCCAGCAGCTTGGCCGGACGGGATCAGCCCCAGCATTTT.

This clonotype was seen ten or more times. The gene calls are TRBV5-5 and TRBJ2-5; TRBD2 might be the D (5 bases). The CDR3 runs 14 residues. Germline lookup yields CDR1 SGHKS and CDR2 YYEKEE (reference sequence). V lost 6 bases and J lost 1, with 13 bases in between. For the CDR3, the DNA is TGTGCCAGCAAACAAGAGGGTTCCCAAGAGACCCAGTACTTC. As protein: CASKQEGSQETQYF.

This clonotype was detected many times. The V call is TRBV14, the J call TRBJ1-2; D gene uncertain. CDR1 is SGHDN, CDR2 FVKESK, per germline. The CDR3 is made up of 13 amino acids. V dropped 4 bases and J dropped 8 bases, with 14 bases sitting between them. The CDR3 region is CASSRESLGGYTF. For the CDR3, the DNA is TGTGCCAGCAGCCGAGAATCTTTAGGGGGCTACACCTTC.

In its sample, this clonotype was seen many times. V gene TRBV11-1 combines with J gene TRBJ2-7, with 10 positions matching TRBD2. V shed 2 bases and J 6 bases; nucleotides not matched to a gene: 1. The CDR3 runs to 13 residues. CDR1 and CDR2 from the germline V gene are SGHAT and FQDESV (reference sequence). In DNA form, the CDR3 reads TGTGCCAGCAGCTTACTAGCGGGAGCCGAGCAGTACTTC. Its translation is CASSLLAGAEQYF.